This TCR beta chain was profiled in a study of blood T cell repertoires in COVID-19. The overall study: The study drew acute and convalescent COVID-19 samples from the United States, Italy and Spain. T cells, B-cell-depleted T cells, or PBMCs provided the cDNA or gDNA that served as material.

The germline V gene encodes CDR1 WSHSY and CDR2 SAAADI. This CDR3 has 15 amino acids. V was cut by 5 bases and J by 4 bases, with 16 bases left in between. Sequencing was performed with immunoSEQ multiplex PCR; in TCRdb, only in-frame clones are kept and a portion is missing. Counted here are about 210,000 clones, about four fifths occurring once; the ten biggest clones make up about 2.3%. The sample holds a few counts of this clone. The receptor was derived from a woman aged 35 to 49 with active or convalescent COVID-19. The chain couples TRBV10-2 to TRBJ2-3, with a weak D call TRBD2 (7 bases). Source material: peripheral blood. CDR3 sequence: CASSYLGGPSDTQYF. CDR3 DNA: TGCGCCAGCAGTTATTTGGGGGGGCCCTCAGATACGCAGTATTTT.